The 32 T cell receptor beta chains listed next were all sequenced from one sample in a study of blood T cell repertoires in COVID-19 (TCRdb year 2020). Library preparation employed the immunoSEQ multiplex PCR assay. Imported from immuneACCESS, the table was reduced by TCRdb to in-frame sequences with V and J called. These copies leave out some clones; in studies compared against another copy, an unresolved V gene accounts for under half, and the cause of the remainder is not known. The sample table contains around 370,000 clones; only one count was recorded for about 90% of them. 5% to 8.5% of the sample is in the top ten clones. Sequenced sample: peripheral blood. The origin of the receptors is a man between 18 and 35 years old with active or convalescent COVID-19.

The chain uses TRBV11-2 and TRBJ2-3, with 8 bases identical to TRBD1. With V trimmed by 5 bases and J by 4 bases, 8 bases remained unmatched. Germline loops: CDR1 SGHAT, CDR2 FQNNGV. This CDR3 is 15 amino acids long. The CDR3 region has the DNA TGTGCCAGCAGCGAGGGGTACAGGGGGGCAGATACGCAGTATTTT. It yields the protein CASSEGYRGADTQYF.

This chain links TRBV2 with TRBJ1-2; perhaps TRBD1 as D (6 bases). Trimming shortened V by 8 bases and J by 4 bases, and 17 bases separated the two germline ends. Germline CDR1 and CDR2: SNHLY and FYNNEI. The CDR3 covers 14 residues. The CDR3 reads CASGAKGVGYGYTF. In nucleotides, the CDR3 is TGTGCCAGCGGCGCTAAGGGGGTTGGCTATGGCTACACCTTC.

This clone was observed a single time. The chain joins TRBV18 to TRBJ2-7, with TRBD2 matching 8 bases. The V gene's germline CDR1 is KGHSH and CDR2 LQKENI. The CDR3 has 15 residues. Germline trimming cut 6 bases from V and 0 bases from J; bases unmatched to any gene: 7. In nucleotides, the CDR3 is TGTGCCAGCTCGCCCGGGGGGGGGTTCTCCTACGAGCAGTACTTC. Encoded protein: CASSPGGGFSYEQYF.

This clone is a singleton in its sample. This rearrangement joins TRBV18 to TRBJ2-7; D perhaps matches TRBD1 (5 bases). Per germline, CDR1 KGHSH and CDR2 LQKENI. The CDR3 has 13 residues. V lost 3 bases, J lost 3 bases, and 9 bases lay in between. CDR3 nucleotide sequence: TGTGCCAGCTCACCCAAACAGGACTACGAGCAGTACTTC. This gives the protein CASSPKQDYEQYF.

The genes are TRBV18 and TRBJ1-2, with 8 bases that match TRBD1. Trimming took 2 bases from V and 3 from J; bases not matched to a gene: 2. The V gene's germline CDR1 is KGHSH and CDR2 LQKENI. CDR3 size: 14 residues. The CDR3 coding sequence is TGTGCCAGCTCACCATTGGGACAGGACTATGGCTACACCTTC. Translation gives CASSPLGQDYGYTF.

V usage is TRBV6-5 and J usage is TRBJ1-1, with D hard to call. The germline V gene encodes CDR1 MNHEY and CDR2 SVGAGI. The CDR3 is made up of 13 amino acids. The V end was cut by 7 bases, the J end by 0 bases, with 9 bases between. In nucleotides, the CDR3 is TGTGCCAGCATCCCCAGTCTGAACACTGAAGCTTTCTTT. Its protein product is CASIPSLNTEAFF.

This clone has just one count. Here the CDR3 reads CASSVDIRGANEQFF. DNA for the CDR3: TGTGCCAGCAGCGTAGATATCCGCGGGGCCAATGAGCAGTTCTTC. The genes are TRBV9 and TRBJ2-1; D possibly corresponds to TRBD2 (6 bases). CDR1 is SGDLS and CDR2 is YYNGEE in the germline V gene. CDR3 length equals 15 residues. V was clipped by 0 bases and J by 6 bases, with 13 bases between them.

The chain couples TRBV27 to TRBJ1-5, with TRBD1 as a possible D gene (6 bases). V was trimmed by 5 bases and J by 7 bases, leaving 12 bases between them. The germline gives CDR1 MNHEY, CDR2 SMNVEV (reference sequence). The CDR3 consists of 13 residues. The CDR3, as DNA: TGTGCCAGCAGTCCAGGGGCTTGGCAGCCCCAGCATTTT. Translating gives CASSPGAWQPQHF.

The chain links TRBV7-3 to TRBJ1-5; perhaps TRBD1 as D (6 bases). The V and J ends lost 5 bases and 5 bases respectively, with 10 bases between them. Germline V CDR1 and CDR2: SGHTA, FQGTGA. This CDR3 has 13 amino acids. The CDR3 sequence: CASSPGADQPQHF. The CDR3 nucleotides read TGTGCCAGCAGCCCAGGGGCTGATCAGCCCCAGCATTTT.

This chain links TRBV21-1 with TRBJ2-7; the D call of TRBD2 is as the table states it, not checked on the DNA. TRBV21-1 corresponds to a pseudogene. The CDR3 contains 14 residues. The CDR3 nucleotides are TGTGCCAGCAGCACCGGGCGGGAGGGTAACGAGCAGTACTTC. This sequence encodes CASSTGREGNEQYF.

This clone was counted once. The chain recombines TRBV7-2 with TRBJ1-3; 7 bases are shared with TRBD1. The CDR3 runs to 16 residues. Germline CDR1 is SGHTA and CDR2 is FQGNSA. Trimming at V came to 1 base and at J to 0 bases, leaving 3 bases not matched to a gene. CDR3 residues: CASSLVGGASGNTIYF. CDR3 nucleotides: TGTGCCAGCAGCTTAGTAGGGGGCGCCTCTGGAAACACCATATATTTT.

V and J are TRBV13 and TRBJ1-2; TRBD1 matches at 7 bases. CDR3 size: 14 residues. J was trimmed by 4 bases and V by 5 bases; bases with no gene match: 7. Germline CDR1 PRHDT, CDR2 FYEKMQ (reference sequence). The CDR3 DNA reads TGTGCCAGCAGCGAACAGGGGACTCTCTATGGCTACACCTTC. This sequence encodes CASSEQGTLYGYTF.

This chain connects TRBV15 to TRBJ1-3; 11 bases match TRBD1. The V and J ends lost 0 bases and 0 bases, in that order; junction bases with no gene match: 16. Germline CDR1 reads LNHNV; CDR2 reads YYDKDF (reference sequence). CDR3 length equals 22 residues. The CDR3, as DNA: TGTGCCACCAGCAGAGATATGGGACAGGGGGTTCTCGGGTTTAGCTCTGGAAACACCATATATTTT. Translating it yields CATSRDMGQGVLGFSSGNTIYF.

The chain is built from TRBV19 and TRBJ2-3; the D gene is possibly TRBD2 (6 bases). This CDR3 contains 15 residues. V lost 3 bases, J lost 1 base, and 11 bases lay in between. The germline V gene has CDR1 LNHDA and CDR2 SQIVND (reference sequence). CDR3 amino acids: CASSMWRERTDTQYF. The CDR3 region has the DNA TGTGCCAGTAGTATGTGGCGGGAACGCACAGATACGCAGTATTTT. Complete variable domain (other parts from reference TRBV19 and TRBJ2-3): DGGITQSPKYLFRKEGQNVTLSCEQNLNHDAMYWYRQDPGQGLRLIYYSQIVNDFQKGDIAEGYSVSREKKESFPLTVTSAQKNPTAFYLCASSMWRERTDTQYFGPGTRLTVL.

The V gene is TRBV18, the J gene TRBJ1-2; 8 bases align to TRBD1. CDR3 length: 16 residues. The junction had 9 bases not matched to a gene; V was cut back by 3 bases and J by 3 bases. From germline, CDR1 is KGHSH and CDR2 LQKENI. The CDR3 DNA reads TGTGCCAGCTCACCGACAGGGGATCGGTATGACTATGGCTACACCTTC. As protein: CASSPTGDRYDYGYTF. The full variable domain, with the rest looked up from reference TRBV18 and TRBJ1-2, is NAGVMQNPRHLVRRRGQEARLRCSPMKGHSHVYWYRQLPEEGLKFMVYLQKENIIDESGMPKERFSAEFPKEGPSILRIQQVVRGDSAAYFCASSPTGDRYDYGYTFGSGTRLTVV.

The chain is built from TRBV19 and TRBJ2-2; the D gene is possibly TRBD2 (6 bases). The CDR3 covers 15 residues. The V and J ends lost 6 bases and 4 bases respectively, with 15 bases between them. Germline V CDR1 and CDR2: LNHDA, SQIVND (reference sequence). CDR3 protein: CASSGAGTGTGELFF. CDR3 DNA sequence: TGTGCCAGTAGCGGAGCCGGGACTGGCACCGGGGAGCTGTTTTTT.

This chain joins TRBV7-9 and TRBJ1-5, with 10 bases matching TRBD1. The V and J ends lost 5 bases and 3 bases, in that order; junction bases with no gene match: 7. Germline assignment: CDR1 SEHNR and CDR2 FQNEAQ (reference sequence). The CDR3 loop spans 16 amino acids. The CDR3 DNA reads as TGTGCCAGCAGCCCGGACAGGGGGGTATCCAATCAGCCCCAGCATTTT. Translating gives CASSPDRGVSNQPQHF.

On this clone itself: Within the sample, other DNA sequences also encode this same CDR3. The V gene is TRBV28, the J gene TRBJ2-5; D not certain. Trimming left V 5 bases short and J 0 bases short, with 10 bases between. In germline, CDR1 is MDHEN, CDR2 SYDVKM. The CDR3 spans 14 residues. The CDR3 spells CASSPRRYQETQYF. The CDR3 bases are TGTGCCAGCAGTCCTCGGCGGTACCAAGAGACCCAGTACTTC.

This chain connects TRBV4-1 to TRBJ2-7; 11 bases fit TRBD1. Trimming took 6 bases from V and 2 from J; bases not matched to a gene: 6. The CDR3 contains 15 residues. Per the germline V gene, CDR1 is MGHRA and CDR2 is YSYEKL. This CDR3 reads CASREGTGGPYEQYF. Here the CDR3 DNA reads TGCGCCAGCAGAGAAGGGACAGGGGGGCCCTACGAGCAGTACTTC.

In this sample, this clone turned up once. This rearrangement joins TRBV4-1 to TRBJ1-4; no clear D. With 6 bases removed from V and 3 bases from J, the gap between germline ends came to 8 bases. The CDR3 has 13 residues. Germline CDR1 is MGHRA and CDR2 is YSYEKL. This chain's CDR3 is CASRPVSNEKLFF. CDR3 bases: TGCGCCAGCAGGCCAGTGTCTAATGAAAAACTGTTTTTT.

This chain connects TRBV11-2 to TRBJ1-1, with a weak D call TRBD1 (5 bases). CDR3 length equals 18 residues. V was shortened by 0 bases and J by 0 bases, with 17 bases between the two germline ends. Germline loops: CDR1 SGHAT, CDR2 FQNNGV. CDR3 amino acids: CASSLDRRGMGLNTEAFF. As DNA, the CDR3 is TGTGCCAGCAGCTTAGATCGGAGGGGAATGGGTTTGAACACTGAAGCTTTCTTT.

CDR3 coding DNA: TGTGCCAGCAGCCAAGCGGTTAACGAAAAACTGTTTTTT. Protein product: CASSQAVNEKLFF. The chain couples TRBV4-2 to TRBJ1-4, with D unclear. This CDR3 has 13 residues. The germline gives CDR1 LGHNA, CDR2 YNFKEQ. V was trimmed by 1 base and J by 8 bases, leaving 8 bases between them.

V gene TRBV2 combines with J gene TRBJ2-7; 7 nucleotides agree with TRBD1. V shed 4 bases, J shed 6 bases, and the junction held 3 bases outside the gene matches. Germline V lookup: CDR1 SNHLY, CDR2 FYNNEI. The CDR3 is made up of 12 amino acids. CDR3 sequence (DNA): TGTGCCAGCAGTGGGACAGGCGGCGAGCAGTACTTC. It translates to CASSGTGGEQYF.

This sequence joins TRBV5-1 and TRBJ2-5, with 9 bases that match TRBD1. CDR1 SGHRS and CDR2 YFSETQ come from the germline V gene. Trimming cost V 2 bases and J 2 bases; bases outside gene matches: 4. The CDR3 sequence is 15 residues long. CDR3: CASSFPGQGQETQYF. The CDR3 DNA follows: TGCGCCAGCAGCTTTCCGGGACAGGGTCAAGAGACCCAGTACTTC.

V and J are TRBV19 and TRBJ1-3; weak D call: TRBD1 (6 bases). Germline CDR1 and CDR2: LNHDA and SQIVND (reference sequence). The V end was cut by 3 bases, the J end by 1 base, with 7 bases between. The CDR3 extends over 14 amino acids. The CDR3 protein is CASSITGSGNTIYF. As DNA, the CDR3 is TGTGCCAGTAGTATTACAGGGTCTGGAAACACCATATATTTT.

The chain uses TRBV25-1 and TRBJ2-1; D possibly corresponds to TRBD2 (5 bases). V was shortened by 5 bases and J by 0 bases, with 11 bases between the two germline ends. The germline V gene has CDR1 MGHDK and CDR2 SYGVNS. This CDR3 comprises 15 residues. CDR3: CASSTGTGSYNEQFF. For the CDR3, the DNA is TGTGCCAGCAGTACGGGAACGGGCTCCTACAATGAGCAGTTCTTC.

This clone came up a few times. The chain uses TRBV5-4 and TRBJ2-5; 9 bases match TRBD1. Unmatched junction bases numbered 8, after V lost 6 bases and J lost 5 bases. CDR3 length equals 14 residues. The germline gives CDR1 SGHNT, CDR2 YYREEE (reference sequence). Here the CDR3 reads CASTTQGAGETQYF. CDR3 sequence (DNA): TGTGCCAGCACAACACAGGGGGCAGGGGAGACCCAGTACTTC.

This clone was recorded only once. CDR3 region: CASSLEPWTGRYGYTF. The CDR3 DNA follows: TGTGCCAGCAGCTTGGAGCCCTGGACAGGGCGGTATGGCTACACCTTC. The rearrangement joins TRBV5-6 to TRBJ1-2, with 8 bases identical to TRBD1. V was pared by 0 bases and J by 5 bases, with 9 bases of the junction left unmatched. The germline V gene has CDR1 SGHDT and CDR2 YYEEEE. CDR3 length equals 16 residues.

This clone was recorded a few times. This chain links TRBV11-3 with TRBJ1-3, with D hard to call. Trimming left V 0 bases short and J 2 bases short, with 8 bases between. CDR3 length equals 15 residues. Per germline, CDR1 SGHNT and CDR2 YENEEA. In DNA form, the CDR3 reads TGTGCCAGCAGCTTAGATCACGGGGCTGGAAACACCATATATTTT. Translation gives CASSLDHGAGNTIYF.

The rearrangement uses TRBV3-1 (or the pseudogene TRBV3-2) and TRBJ2-7; D might be TRBD2 (5 bases). CDR1 LGHDT and CDR2 YNNKEL come from the germline V gene (reference sequence). The CDR3 totals 14 residues. The V end lost 4 bases, the J end lost 0 bases, and 10 bases lay between the germline ends. The CDR3 sequence: CASSLGVGSYEQYF. CDR3 coding DNA: TGTGCCAGCAGCCTCGGGGTCGGCTCCTACGAGCAGTACTTC.

In its sample, this clone was seen once. The chain is built from TRBV11-2 and TRBJ1-1; D is possibly TRBD1 (5 bases). CDR1 and CDR2 (germline): SGHAT, FQNNGV. The CDR3 is made up of 12 amino acids. V gave up 5 bases and J gave up 5 bases, with 9 bases separating them. The chain's CDR3 is CASSLKGTEAFF. The DNA for the CDR3 is TGTGCCAGCAGCCTTAAGGGGACTGAAGCTTTCTTT.

The chain recombines TRBV5-1 with TRBJ2-3; 7 positions match TRBD2. V lost 4 bases, J lost 0 bases, and 11 bases stayed unmatched. The CDR3 is 17 amino acids. CDR1 and CDR2 (germline): SGHRS, YFSETQ. Here the CDR3 DNA reads TGCGCCAGCAGCCCGACGGTGGGAGGGTCTAGCACAGATACGCAGTATTTT. Its translation: CASSPTVGGSSTDTQYF.